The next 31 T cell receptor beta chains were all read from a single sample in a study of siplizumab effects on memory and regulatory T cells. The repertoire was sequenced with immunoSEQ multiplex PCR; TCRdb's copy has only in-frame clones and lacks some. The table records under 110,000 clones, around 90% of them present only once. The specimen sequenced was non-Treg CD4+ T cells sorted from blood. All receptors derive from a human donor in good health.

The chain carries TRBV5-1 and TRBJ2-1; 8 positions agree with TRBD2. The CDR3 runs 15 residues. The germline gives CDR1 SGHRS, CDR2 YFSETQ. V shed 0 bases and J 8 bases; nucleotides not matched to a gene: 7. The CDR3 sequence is CASSLVDGRAYEQFF. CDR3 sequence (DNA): TGCGCCAGCAGCTTGGTGGACGGGAGGGCATATGAGCAGTTCTTC. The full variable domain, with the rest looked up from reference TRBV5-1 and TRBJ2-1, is KAGVTQTPRYLIKTRGQQVTLSCSPISGHRSVSWYQQTPGQGLQFLFEYFSETQRNKGNFPGRFSGRQFSNSRSEMNVSTLELGDSALYLCASSLVDGRAYEQFFGPGTRLTVL.

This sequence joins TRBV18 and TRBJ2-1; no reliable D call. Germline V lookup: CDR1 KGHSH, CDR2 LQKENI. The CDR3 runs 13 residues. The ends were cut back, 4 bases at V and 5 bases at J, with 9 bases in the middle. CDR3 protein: CASSLGSDNEQFF. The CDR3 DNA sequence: TGTGCCAGCTCACTCGGGTCTGACAATGAGCAGTTCTTC. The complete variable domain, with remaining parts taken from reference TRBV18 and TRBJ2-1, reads NAGVMQNPRHLVRRRGQEARLRCSPMKGHSHVYWYRQLPEEGLKFMVYLQKENIIDESGMPKERFSAEFPKEGPSILRIQQVVRGDSAAYFCASSLGSDNEQFFGPGTRLTVL.

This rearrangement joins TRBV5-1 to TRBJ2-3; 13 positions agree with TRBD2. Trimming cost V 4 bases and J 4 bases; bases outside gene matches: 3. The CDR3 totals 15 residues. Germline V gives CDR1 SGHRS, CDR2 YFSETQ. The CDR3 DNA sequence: TGCGCCAGCAGCCCAACTAGCGGGAGGGCAGATACGCAGTATTTT. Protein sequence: CASSPTSGRADTQYF.

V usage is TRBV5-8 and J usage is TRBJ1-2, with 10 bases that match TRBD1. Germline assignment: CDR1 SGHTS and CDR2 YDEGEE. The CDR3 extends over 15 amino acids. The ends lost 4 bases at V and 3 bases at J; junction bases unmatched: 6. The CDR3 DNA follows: TGTGCCAGCAGCCATAGACAGGGGGCTGACTATGGCTACACCTTC. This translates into CASSHRQGADYGYTF.

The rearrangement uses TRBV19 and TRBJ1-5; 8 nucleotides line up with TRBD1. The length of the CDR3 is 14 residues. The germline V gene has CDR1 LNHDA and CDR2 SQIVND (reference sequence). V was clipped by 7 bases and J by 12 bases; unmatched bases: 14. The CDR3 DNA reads TGTGCCAGTACCCCCGGGGGACAGGCAATAATCCAGCATTTT. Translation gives CASTPGGQAIIQHF.

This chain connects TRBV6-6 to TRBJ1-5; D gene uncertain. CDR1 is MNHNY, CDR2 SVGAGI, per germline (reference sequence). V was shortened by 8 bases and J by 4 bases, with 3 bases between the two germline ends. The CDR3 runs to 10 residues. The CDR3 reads CASGNQPQHF. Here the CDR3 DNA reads TGTGCCAGCGGAAATCAGCCCCAGCATTTT.

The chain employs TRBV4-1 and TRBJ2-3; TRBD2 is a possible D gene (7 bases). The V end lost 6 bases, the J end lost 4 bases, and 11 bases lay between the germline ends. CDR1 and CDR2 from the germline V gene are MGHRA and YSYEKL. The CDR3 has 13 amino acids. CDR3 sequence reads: CASSRGGADTQYF. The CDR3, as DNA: TGCGCCAGCAGTCGCGGGGGCGCAGATACGCAGTATTTT.

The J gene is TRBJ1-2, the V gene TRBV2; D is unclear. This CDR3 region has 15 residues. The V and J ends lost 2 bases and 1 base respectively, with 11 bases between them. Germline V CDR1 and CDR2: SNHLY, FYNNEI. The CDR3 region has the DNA TGTGCCAGCAGTGAAATTGGTAACAATAACTATGGCTACACCTTC. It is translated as CASSEIGNNNYGYTF.

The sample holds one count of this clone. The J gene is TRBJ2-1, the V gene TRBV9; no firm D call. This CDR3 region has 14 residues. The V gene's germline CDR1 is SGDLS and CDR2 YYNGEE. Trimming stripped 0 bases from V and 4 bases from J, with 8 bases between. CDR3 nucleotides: TGTGCCAGCAGCGTAGGAGAGAATTACAATGAGCAGTTCTTC. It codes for CASSVGENYNEQFF.

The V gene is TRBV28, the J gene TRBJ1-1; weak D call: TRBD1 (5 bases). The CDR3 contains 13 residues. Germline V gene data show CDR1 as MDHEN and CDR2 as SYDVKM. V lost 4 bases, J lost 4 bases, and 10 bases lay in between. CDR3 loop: CASSYGDFTEAFF. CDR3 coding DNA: TGTGCCAGCAGTTACGGGGACTTCACTGAAGCTTTCTTT. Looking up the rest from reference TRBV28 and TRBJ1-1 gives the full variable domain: DVKVTQSSRYLVKRTGEKVFLECVQDMDHENMFWYRQDPGLGLRLIYFSYDVKMKEKGDIPEGYSVSREKKERFSLILESASTNQTSMYLCASSYGDFTEAFFGQGTRLTVV.

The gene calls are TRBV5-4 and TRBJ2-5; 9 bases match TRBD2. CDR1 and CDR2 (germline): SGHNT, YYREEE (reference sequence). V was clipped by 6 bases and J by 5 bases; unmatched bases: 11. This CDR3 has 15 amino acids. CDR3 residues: CASKGREGLWETQYF. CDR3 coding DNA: TGTGCCAGCAAAGGGCGGGAGGGCCTTTGGGAGACCCAGTACTTC. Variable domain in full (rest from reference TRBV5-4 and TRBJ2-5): ETGVTQSPTHLIKTRGQQVTLRCSSQSGHNTVSWYQQALGQGPQFIFQYYREEENGRGNFPPRFSGLQFPNYSSELNVNALELDDSALYLCASKGREGLWETQYFGPGTRLLVL.

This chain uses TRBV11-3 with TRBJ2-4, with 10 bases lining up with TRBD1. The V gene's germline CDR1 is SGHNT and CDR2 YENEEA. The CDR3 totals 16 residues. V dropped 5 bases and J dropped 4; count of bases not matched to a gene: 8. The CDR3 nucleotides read TGTGCCAGCAGCGGAAGGGACAGGGGACCAAAAAACATTCAGTACTTC. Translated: CASSGRDRGPKNIQYF.

CDR3 sequence: CASSYSPGNSGYTF. The CDR3 bases are TGTGCCAGCAGTTACTCGCCAGGGAATTCGGGCTACACCTTC. This rearrangement joins TRBV6-5 to TRBJ1-2, with a possible D match to TRBD1 (5 bases). Per germline, CDR1 MNHEY and CDR2 SVGAGI. The CDR3 contains 14 residues. The ends were cut back, 0 bases at V and 8 bases at J, with 13 bases in the middle.

In DNA form, the CDR3 reads TGTGCCAGCAGTTTAAGCGGCCAGGCCAATGAGCAGTTCTTC. This encodes CASSLSGQANEQFF. The chain joins TRBV27 to TRBJ2-1, with a weak D call TRBD2 (5 bases). The CDR3 loop spans 14 amino acids. Germline V gene sequence: CDR1 MNHEY, CDR2 SMNVEV (reference sequence). V was shortened by 2 bases and J by 6 bases, with 11 bases between the two germline ends.

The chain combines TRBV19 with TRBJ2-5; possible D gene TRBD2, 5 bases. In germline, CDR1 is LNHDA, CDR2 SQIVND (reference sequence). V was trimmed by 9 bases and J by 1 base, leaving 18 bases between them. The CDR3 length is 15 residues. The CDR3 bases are TGTGCCAGCCAATTGGGTCCCGGGGTCCAAGAGACCCAGTACTTC. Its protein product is CASQLGPGVQETQYF.

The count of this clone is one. The DNA of the CDR3 is TGTGCCAGCAGCCCTCCTACCGGGTTTAGCACAGATACGCAGTATTTT. Protein: CASSPPTGFSTDTQYF. The genes are TRBV9 and TRBJ2-3; no clear D gene. V gave up 4 bases and J gave up 0 bases, with 15 bases separating them. Looked up from germline, CDR1 is SGDLS and CDR2 is YYNGEE. CDR3 length: 16 amino acids.

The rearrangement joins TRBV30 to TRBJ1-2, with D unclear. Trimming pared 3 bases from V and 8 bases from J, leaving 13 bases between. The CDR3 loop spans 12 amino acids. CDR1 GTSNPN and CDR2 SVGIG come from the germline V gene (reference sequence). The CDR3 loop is CAWSVSRRGYTF. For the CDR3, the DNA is TGTGCCTGGAGCGTCTCACGGCGGGGCTACACCTTC.

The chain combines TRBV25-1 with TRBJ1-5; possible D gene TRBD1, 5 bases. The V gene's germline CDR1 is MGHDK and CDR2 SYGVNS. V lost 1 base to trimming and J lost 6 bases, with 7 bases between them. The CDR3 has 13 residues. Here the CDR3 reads CASSESGFQPQHF. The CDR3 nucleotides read TGTGCCAGCAGTGAATCAGGGTTTCAGCCCCAGCATTTT.

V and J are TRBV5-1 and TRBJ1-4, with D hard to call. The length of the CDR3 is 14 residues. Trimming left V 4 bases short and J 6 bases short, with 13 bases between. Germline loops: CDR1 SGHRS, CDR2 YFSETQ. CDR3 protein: CASSRGRRDEKLFF. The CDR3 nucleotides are TGCGCCAGCAGCCGGGGTAGAAGGGATGAAAAACTGTTTTTT.

The CDR3 loop reads CASSSGYLMNTEAFF. CDR3 bases: TGCGCCAGCAGCTCAGGGTACCTCATGAACACTGAAGCTTTCTTT. The chain joins TRBV5-1 to TRBJ1-1; tentatively, D is TRBD1 (5 bases). V was shortened by 3 bases and J by 0 bases, with 12 bases between the two germline ends. The CDR3 totals 15 residues. Germline V gives CDR1 SGHRS, CDR2 YFSETQ.

CDR3 amino acids: CSVWDSTYEQYF. CDR3 coding DNA: TGCAGCGTTTGGGACAGCACCTACGAGCAGTACTTC. The J gene is TRBJ2-7, the V gene TRBV29-1; 7 nucleotides match TRBD1. Per germline, CDR1 SQVTM and CDR2 ANQGSEA. The CDR3 spans 12 residues. Trimming cost V 5 bases and J 2 bases; bases outside gene matches: 3.

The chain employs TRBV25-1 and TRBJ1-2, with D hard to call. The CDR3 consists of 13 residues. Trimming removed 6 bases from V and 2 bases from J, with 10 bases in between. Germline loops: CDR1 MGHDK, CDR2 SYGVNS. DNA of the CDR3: TGTGCCAGCAGGAAGACGGCGAACTATGGCTACACCTTC. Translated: CASRKTANYGYTF.

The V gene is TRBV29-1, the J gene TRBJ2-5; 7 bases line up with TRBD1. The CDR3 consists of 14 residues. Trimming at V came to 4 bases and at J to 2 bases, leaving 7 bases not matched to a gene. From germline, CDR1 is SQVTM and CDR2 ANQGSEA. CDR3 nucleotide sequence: TGCAGCGTTGCCTATGAGGGACAGCAAGAGACCCAGTACTTC. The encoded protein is CSVAYEGQQETQYF.

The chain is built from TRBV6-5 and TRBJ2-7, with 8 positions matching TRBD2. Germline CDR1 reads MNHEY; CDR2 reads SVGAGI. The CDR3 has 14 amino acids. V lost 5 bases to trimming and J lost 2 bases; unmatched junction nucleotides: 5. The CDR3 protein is CASSTREAPYEQYF. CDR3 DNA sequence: TGTGCCAGCAGTACGCGGGAGGCCCCCTACGAGCAGTACTTC.

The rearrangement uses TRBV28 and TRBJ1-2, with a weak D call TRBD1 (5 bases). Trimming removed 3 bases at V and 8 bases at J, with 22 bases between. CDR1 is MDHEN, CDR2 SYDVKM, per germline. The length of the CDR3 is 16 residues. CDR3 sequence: CASSLPLQVHVGGYTF. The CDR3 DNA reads TGTGCCAGCAGTTTGCCATTACAGGTGCATGTCGGCGGCTACACCTTC.

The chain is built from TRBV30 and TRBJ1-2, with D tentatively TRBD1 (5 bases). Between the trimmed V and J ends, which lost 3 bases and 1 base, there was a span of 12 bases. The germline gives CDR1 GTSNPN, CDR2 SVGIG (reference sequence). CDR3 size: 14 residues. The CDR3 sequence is CAWRGRDRNYGYTF. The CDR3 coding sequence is TGTGCCTGGAGGGGGCGGGATCGTAACTATGGCTACACCTTC.

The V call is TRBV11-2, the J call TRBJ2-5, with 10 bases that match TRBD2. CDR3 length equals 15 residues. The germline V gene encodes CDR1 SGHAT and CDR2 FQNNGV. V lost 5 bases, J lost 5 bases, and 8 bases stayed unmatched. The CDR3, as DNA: TGTGCCAGCAGCAAGAGCGGGAGGGCCATGGAGACCCAGTACTTC. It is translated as CASSKSGRAMETQYF.

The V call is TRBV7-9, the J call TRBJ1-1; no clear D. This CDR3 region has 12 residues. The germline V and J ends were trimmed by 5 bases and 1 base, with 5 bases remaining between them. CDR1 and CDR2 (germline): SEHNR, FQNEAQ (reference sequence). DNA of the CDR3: TGTGCCAGCAGCCCCACGAACACTGAAGCTTTCTTT. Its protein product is CASSPTNTEAFF.

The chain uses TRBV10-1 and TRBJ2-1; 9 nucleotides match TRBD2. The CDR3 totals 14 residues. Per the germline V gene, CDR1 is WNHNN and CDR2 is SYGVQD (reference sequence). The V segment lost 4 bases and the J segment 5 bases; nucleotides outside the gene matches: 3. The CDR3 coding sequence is TGCGCCAGCAGTGCCCGACTAGCGGACAATGAGCAGTTCTTC. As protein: CASSARLADNEQFF.

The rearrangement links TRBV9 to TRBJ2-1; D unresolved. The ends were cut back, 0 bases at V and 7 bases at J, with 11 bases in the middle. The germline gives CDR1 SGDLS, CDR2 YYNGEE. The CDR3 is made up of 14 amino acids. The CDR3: CASSVAGIANEQFF. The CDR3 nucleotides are TGTGCCAGCAGCGTAGCTGGGATAGCAAATGAGCAGTTCTTC.

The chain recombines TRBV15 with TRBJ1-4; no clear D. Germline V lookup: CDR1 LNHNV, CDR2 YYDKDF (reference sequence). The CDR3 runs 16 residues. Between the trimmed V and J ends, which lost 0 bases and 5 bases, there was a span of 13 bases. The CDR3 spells CATSRDLRQANEKLFF. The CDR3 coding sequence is TGTGCCACCAGCAGAGATCTAAGGCAGGCGAATGAAAAACTGTTTTTT.